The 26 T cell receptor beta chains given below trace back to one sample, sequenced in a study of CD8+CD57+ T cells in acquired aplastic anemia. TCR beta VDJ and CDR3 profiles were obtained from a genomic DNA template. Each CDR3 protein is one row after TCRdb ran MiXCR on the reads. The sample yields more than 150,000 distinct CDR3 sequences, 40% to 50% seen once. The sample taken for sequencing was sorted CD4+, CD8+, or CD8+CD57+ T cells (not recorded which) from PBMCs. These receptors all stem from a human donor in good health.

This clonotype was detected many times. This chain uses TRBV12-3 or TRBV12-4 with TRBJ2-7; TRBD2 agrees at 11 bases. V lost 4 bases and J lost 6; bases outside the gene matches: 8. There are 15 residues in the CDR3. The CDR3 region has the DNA TGTGCCAGCAGTTATATAGCGGGAGGGGTGGGCGAGCAGTACTTC. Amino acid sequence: CASSYIAGGVGEQYF.

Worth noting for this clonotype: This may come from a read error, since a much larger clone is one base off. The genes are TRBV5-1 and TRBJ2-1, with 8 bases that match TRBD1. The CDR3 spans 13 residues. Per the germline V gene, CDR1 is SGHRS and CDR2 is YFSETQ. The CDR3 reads CASSRTGRNEQLF. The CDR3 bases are TGCGCCAGCAGCCGGACAGGGAGAAATGAGCAGCTCTTC.

The CDR3 DNA reads TGTGCCAGCAGTCACAGGGACTCCTACGAGCAGTACTTC. Its protein is CASSHRDSYEQYF. The V and J genes are TRBV5-6 and TRBJ2-7, with D perhaps TRBD1 (6 bases). Germline lookup yields CDR1 SGHDT and CDR2 YYEEEE. Deletions cut 5 bases from V and 0 bases from J, with 9 bases between. This CDR3 is 13 amino acids long. Full variable domain (outside the CDR3, taken from reference TRBV5-6 and TRBJ2-7): DAGVTQSPTHLIKTRGQQVTLRCSPKSGHDTVSWYQQALGQGPQFIFQYYEEEERQRGNFPDRFSGHQFPNYSSELNVNALLLGDSALYLCASSHRDSYEQYFGPGTRLTVT.

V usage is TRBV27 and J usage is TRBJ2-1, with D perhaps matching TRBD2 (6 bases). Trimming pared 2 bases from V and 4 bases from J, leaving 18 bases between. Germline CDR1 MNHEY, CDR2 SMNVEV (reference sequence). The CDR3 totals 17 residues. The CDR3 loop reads CASSLTAGRLDYNEQFF. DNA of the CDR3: TGTGCCAGCAGTTTAACTGCGGGACGACTAGATTACAATGAGCAGTTCTTC.

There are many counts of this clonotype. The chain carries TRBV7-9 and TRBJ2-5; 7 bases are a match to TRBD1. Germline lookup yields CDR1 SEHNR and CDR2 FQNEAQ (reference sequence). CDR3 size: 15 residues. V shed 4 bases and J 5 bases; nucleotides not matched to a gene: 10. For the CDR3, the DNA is TGTGCCAGCAGCTCCGCCTCAGGGGGACGGGAGACCCAGTACTTC. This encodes CASSSASGGRETQYF.

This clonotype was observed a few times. CDR3 sequence (DNA): TGCAGCGGGAGGGCCTGGGAGACCCAGTACTTC. Its translation is CSGRAWETQYF. The chain has TRBV29-1 and TRBJ2-5; D may be TRBD2 (6 bases). The V and J ends lost 7 bases and 5 bases respectively, with 11 bases between them. Germline values: CDR1 SQVTM, CDR2 ANQGSEA. The CDR3 covers 11 residues.

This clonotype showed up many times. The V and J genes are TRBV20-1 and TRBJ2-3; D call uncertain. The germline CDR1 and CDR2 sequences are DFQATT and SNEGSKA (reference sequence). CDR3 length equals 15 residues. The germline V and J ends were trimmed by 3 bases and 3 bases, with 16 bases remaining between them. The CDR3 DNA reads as TGCAGTGCTAGCCGGACGTTCGGTGGGACAGATACGCAGTATTTT. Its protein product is CSASRTFGGTDTQYF.

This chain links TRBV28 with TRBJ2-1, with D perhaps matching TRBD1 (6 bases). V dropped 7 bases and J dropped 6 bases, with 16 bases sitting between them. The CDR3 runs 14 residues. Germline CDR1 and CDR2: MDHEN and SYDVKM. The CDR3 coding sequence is TGTGCCAGCAAACCGGGACAACTTTGCAATGAGCAGTTCTTC. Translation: CASKPGQLCNEQFF. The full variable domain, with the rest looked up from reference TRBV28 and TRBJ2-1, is DVKVTQSSRYLVKRTGEKVFLECVQDMDHENMFWYRQDPGLGLRLIYFSYDVKMKEKGDIPEGYSVSREKKERFSLILESASTNQTSMYLCASKPGQLCNEQFFGPGTRLTVL.

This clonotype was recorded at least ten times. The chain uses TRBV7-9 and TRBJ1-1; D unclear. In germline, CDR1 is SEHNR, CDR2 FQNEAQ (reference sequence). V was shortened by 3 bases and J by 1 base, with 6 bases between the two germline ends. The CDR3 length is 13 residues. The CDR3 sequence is CASSFVKNTEAFF. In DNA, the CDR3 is TGTGCCAGCAGCTTTGTGAAGAACACTGAAGCTTTCTTT.

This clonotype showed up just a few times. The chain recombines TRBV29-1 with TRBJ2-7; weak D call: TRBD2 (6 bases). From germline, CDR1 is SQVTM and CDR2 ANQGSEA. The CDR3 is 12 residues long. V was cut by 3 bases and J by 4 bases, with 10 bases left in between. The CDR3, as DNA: TGCAGCGTTGACGGGACTGATTACGAGCAGTACTTC. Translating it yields CSVDGTDYEQYF.

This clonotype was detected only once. Here the CDR3 reads CASSSAGGGQFF. The CDR3 DNA is TGTGCCAGCAGTTCTGCAGGGGGCGGGCAGTTCTTC. The V and J genes are TRBV25-1 and TRBJ2-1; 8 bases fit TRBD1. From germline, CDR1 is MGHDK and CDR2 SYGVNS. The CDR3 extends over 12 amino acids. V lost 5 bases and J lost 12; bases outside the gene matches: 6.

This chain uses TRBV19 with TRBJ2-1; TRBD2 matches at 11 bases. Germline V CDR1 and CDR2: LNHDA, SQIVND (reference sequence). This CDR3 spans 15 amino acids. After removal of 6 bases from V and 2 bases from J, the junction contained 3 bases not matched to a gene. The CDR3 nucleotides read TGTGCCAGTAGGACGACTAGCGGGGCCTACAATGAGCAGTTCTTC. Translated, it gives CASRTTSGAYNEQFF.

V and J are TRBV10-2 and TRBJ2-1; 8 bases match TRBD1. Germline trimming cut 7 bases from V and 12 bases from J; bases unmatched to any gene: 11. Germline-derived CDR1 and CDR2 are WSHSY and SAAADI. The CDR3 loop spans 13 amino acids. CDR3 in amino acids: CASTRTGRLGQFF. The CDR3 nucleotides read TGCGCCAGCACGAGGACAGGGAGGTTAGGGCAGTTCTTC.

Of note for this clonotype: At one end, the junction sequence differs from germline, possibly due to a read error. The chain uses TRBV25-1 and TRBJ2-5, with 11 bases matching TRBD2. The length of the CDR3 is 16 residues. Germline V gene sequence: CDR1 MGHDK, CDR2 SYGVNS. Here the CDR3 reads CASRMGVAGGQEVQYF. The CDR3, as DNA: TGCGCCAGCAGGATGGGAGTAGCGGGAGGGCAAGAGGTCCAGTACTTC.

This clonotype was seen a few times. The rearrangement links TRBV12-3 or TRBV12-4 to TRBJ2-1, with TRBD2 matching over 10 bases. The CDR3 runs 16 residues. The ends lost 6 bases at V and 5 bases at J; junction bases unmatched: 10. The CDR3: CASSLRASGGHNEQFF. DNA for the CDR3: TGTGCCAGCAGCCTGAGGGCTAGCGGGGGACACAATGAGCAGTTCTTC.

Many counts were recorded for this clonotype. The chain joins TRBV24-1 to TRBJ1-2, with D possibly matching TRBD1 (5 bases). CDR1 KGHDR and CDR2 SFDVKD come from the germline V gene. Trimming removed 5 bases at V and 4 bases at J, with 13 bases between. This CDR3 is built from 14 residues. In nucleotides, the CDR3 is TGTGCCACCAGTGCCGCCGGGGGGTTCTATGGCTACACCTTC. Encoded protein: CATSAAGGFYGYTF.

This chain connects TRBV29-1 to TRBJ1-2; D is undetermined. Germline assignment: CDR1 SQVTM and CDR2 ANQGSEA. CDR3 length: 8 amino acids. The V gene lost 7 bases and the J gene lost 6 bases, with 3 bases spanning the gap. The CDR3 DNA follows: TGCAGCGCTGATGGCTACACCTTC. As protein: CSADGYTF.

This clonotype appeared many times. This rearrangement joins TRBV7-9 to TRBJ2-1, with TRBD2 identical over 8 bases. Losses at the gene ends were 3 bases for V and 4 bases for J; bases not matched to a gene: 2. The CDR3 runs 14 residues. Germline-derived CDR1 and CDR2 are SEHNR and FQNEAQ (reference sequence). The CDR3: CASSFGTSYNEQFF. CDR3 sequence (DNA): TGTGCCAGCAGCTTCGGGACTAGTTACAATGAGCAGTTCTTC. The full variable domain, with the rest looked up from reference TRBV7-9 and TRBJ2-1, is DTGVSQNPRHKITKRGQNVTFRCDPISEHNRLYWYRQTLGQGPEFLTYFQNEAQLEKSRLLSDRFSAERPKGSFSTLEIQRTEQGDSAMYLCASSFGTSYNEQFFGPGTRLTVL.

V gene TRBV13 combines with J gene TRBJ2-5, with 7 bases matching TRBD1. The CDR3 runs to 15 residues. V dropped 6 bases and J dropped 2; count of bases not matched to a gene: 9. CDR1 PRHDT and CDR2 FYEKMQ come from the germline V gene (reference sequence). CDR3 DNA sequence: TGTGCCAGCAGTTCAGTAAGGGACAGACAAGAGACCCAGTACTTC. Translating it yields CASSSVRDRQETQYF. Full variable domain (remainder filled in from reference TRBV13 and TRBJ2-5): AAGVIQSPRHLIKEKRETATLKCYPIPRHDTVYWYQQGPGQDPQFLISFYEKMQSDKGSIPDRFSAQQFSDYHSELNMSSLELGDSALYFCASSSVRDRQETQYFGPGTRLLVL.

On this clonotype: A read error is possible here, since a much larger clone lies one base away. CDR3 in DNA: TGTGCCAGCATCCTAAACCCGGGCACAGATATGCAGTATTTT. It yields the protein CASILNPGTDMQYF. V gene TRBV7-9 combines with J gene TRBJ2-3; no reliable D call. Germline CDR1 SEHNR, CDR2 FQNEAQ (reference sequence). The CDR3 runs 14 residues. Full variable domain (remainder filled in from reference TRBV7-9 and TRBJ2-3): DTGVSQNPRHKITKRGQNVTFRCDPISEHNRLYWYRQTLGQGPEFLTYFQNEAQLEKSRLLSDRFSAERPKGSFSTLEIQRTEQGDSAMYLCASILNPGTDMQYFGPGTRLTVL.

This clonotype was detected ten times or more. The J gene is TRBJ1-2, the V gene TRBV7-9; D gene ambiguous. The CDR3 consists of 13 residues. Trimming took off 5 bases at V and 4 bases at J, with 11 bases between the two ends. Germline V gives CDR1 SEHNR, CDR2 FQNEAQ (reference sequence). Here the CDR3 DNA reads TGTGCCAGCAGCCCAGAACTGACCTATGGCTACACCTTC. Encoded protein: CASSPELTYGYTF.

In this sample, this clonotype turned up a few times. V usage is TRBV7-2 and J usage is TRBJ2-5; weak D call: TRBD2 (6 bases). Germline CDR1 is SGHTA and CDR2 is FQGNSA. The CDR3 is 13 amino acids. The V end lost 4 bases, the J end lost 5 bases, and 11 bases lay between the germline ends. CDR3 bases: TGTGCCAGCAGCTCGTGGGGGAGGGAGACCCAGTACTTC. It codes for CASSSWGRETQYF.

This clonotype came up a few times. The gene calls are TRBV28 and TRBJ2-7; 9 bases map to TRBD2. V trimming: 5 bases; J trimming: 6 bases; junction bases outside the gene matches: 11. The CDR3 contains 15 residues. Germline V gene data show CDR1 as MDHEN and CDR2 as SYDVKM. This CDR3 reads CASSTGTSYISEQYF. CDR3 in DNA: TGTGCCAGCAGTACCGGGACTAGCTATATCTCCGAGCAGTACTTC.

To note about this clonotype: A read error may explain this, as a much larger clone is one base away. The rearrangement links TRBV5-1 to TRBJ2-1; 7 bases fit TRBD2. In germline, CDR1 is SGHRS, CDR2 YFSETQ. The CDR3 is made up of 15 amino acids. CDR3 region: CASSLDSGAYNERFF. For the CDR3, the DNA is TGCGCCAGCAGCTTGGACAGCGGGGCCTACAATGAGCGGTTCTTC.

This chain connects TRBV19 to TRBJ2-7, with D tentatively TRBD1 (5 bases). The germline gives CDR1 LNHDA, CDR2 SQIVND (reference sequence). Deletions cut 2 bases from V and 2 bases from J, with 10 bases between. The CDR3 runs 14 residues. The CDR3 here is CASSIQGLPYEQYF. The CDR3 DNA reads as TGTGCCAGTAGTATACAGGGTTTACCCTACGAGCAGTACTTC.

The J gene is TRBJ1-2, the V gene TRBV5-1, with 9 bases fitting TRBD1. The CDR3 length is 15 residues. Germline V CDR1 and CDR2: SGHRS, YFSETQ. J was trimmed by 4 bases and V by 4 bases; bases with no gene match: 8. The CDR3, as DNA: TGCGCCAGCAGCCCCGTACGGGACAGGGTCTATGGCTACACCTTC. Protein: CASSPVRDRVYGYTF.